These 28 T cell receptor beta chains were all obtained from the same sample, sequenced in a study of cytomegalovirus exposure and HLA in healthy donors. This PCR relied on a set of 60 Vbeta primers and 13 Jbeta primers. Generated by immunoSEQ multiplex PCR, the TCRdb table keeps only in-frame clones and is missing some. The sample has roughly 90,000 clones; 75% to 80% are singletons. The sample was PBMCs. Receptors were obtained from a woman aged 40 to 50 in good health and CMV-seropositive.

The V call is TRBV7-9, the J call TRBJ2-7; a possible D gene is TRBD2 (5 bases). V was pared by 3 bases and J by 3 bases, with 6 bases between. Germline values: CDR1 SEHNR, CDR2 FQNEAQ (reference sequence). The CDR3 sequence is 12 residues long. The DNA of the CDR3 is TGTGCCAGCAGCTTGACTATCTACGAGCAGTACTTC. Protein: CASSLTIYEQYF.

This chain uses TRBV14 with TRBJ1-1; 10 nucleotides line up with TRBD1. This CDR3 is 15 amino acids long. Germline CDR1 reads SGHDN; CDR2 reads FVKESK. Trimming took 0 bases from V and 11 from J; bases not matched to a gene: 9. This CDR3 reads CASSQDLSGTGDAFF. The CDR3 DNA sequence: TGTGCCAGCAGCCAAGATCTATCCGGGACAGGGGACGCTTTCTTT.

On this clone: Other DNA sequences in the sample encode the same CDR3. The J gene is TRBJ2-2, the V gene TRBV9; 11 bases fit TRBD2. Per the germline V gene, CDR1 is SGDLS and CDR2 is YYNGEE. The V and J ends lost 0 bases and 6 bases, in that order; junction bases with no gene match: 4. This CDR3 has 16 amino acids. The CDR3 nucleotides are TGTGCCAGCAGCGTAGCTGAACTAGCGGGGGCCGGGGAGCTGTTTTTT. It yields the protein CASSVAELAGAGELFF.

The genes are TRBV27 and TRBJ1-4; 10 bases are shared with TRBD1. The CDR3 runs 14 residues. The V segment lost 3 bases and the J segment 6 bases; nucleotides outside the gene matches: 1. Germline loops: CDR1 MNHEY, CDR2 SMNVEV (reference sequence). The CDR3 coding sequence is TGTGCCAGCAGTTTCGGGACAGGGGATGAAAAACTGTTTTTT. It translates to CASSFGTGDEKLFF.

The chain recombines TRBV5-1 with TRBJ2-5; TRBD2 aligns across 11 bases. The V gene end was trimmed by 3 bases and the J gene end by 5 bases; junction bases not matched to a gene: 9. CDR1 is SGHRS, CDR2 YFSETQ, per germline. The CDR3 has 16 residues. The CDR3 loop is CASSSQLAGVGETQYF. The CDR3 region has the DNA TGCGCCAGCAGCTCGCAACTAGCGGGAGTGGGGGAGACCCAGTACTTC.

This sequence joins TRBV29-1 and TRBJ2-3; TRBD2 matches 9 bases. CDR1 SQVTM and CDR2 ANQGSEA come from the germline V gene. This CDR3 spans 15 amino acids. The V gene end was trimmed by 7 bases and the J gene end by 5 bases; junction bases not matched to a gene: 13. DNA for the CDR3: TGCAGCGCCACACCAATAGCGGGAGCTCTAGATACGCAGTATTTT. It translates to CSATPIAGALDTQYF.

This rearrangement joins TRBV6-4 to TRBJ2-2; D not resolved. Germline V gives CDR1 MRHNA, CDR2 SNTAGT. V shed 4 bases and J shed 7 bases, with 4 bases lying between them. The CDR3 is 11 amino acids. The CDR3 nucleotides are TGTGCCAGCAGTGCAGGCGGGGAGCTGTTTTTT. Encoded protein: CASSAGGELFF.

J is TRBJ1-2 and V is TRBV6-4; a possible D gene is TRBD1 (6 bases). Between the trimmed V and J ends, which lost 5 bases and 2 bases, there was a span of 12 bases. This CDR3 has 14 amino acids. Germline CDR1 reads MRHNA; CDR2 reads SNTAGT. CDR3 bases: TGTGCCAGCAGTCAATACAGGGACAACTATGGCTACACCTTC. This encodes CASSQYRDNYGYTF.

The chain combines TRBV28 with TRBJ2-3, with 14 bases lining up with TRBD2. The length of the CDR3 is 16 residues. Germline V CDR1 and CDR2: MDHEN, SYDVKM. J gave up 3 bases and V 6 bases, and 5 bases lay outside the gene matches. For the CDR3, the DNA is TGTGCCAGCAGCCAGGGACTAGCGGGAGAGACAGATACGCAGTATTTT. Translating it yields CASSQGLAGETDTQYF.

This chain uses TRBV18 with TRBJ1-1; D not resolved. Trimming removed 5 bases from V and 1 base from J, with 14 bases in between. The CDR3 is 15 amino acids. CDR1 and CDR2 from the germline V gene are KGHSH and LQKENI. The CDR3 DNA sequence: TGTGCCAGCTCAACTAAAGAGGTAGAGAACACTGAAGCTTTCTTT. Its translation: CASSTKEVENTEAFF.

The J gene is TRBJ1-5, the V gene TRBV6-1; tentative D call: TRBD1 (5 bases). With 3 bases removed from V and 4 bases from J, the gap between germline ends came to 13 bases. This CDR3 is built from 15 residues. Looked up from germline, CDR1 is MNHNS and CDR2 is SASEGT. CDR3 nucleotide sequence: TGTGCCAGCAGTGAGCGCAGGGTGACGAATCAGCCCCAGCATTTT. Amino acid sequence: CASSERRVTNQPQHF.

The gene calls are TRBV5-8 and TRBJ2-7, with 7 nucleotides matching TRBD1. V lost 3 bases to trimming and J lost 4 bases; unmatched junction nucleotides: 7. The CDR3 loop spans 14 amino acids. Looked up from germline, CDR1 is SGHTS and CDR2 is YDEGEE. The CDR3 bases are TGTGCCAGCAGCTACAGGGGCCGGATATACGAGCAGTACTTC. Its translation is CASSYRGRIYEQYF.

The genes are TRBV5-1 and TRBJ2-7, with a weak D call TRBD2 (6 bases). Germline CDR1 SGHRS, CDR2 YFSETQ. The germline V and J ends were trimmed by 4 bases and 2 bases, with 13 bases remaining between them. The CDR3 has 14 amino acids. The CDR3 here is CASSGGLRTYEQYF. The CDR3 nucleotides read TGCGCCAGCAGCGGGGGACTTCGAACCTACGAGCAGTACTTC.

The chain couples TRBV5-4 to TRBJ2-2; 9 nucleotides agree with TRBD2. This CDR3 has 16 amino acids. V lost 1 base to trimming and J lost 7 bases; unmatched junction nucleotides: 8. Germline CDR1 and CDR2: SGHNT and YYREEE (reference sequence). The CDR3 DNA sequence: TGTGCCAGCAGCTTGCCGTCTAGCGGGATCGGCGGGGAGCTGTTTTTT. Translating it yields CASSLPSSGIGGELFF.

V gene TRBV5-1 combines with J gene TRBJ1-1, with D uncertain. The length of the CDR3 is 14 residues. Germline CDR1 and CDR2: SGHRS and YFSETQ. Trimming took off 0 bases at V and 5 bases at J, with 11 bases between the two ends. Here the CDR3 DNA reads TGCGCCAGCAGCTTGGCCAGCGCTACGACTGAAGCTTTCTTT. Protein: CASSLASATTEAFF.

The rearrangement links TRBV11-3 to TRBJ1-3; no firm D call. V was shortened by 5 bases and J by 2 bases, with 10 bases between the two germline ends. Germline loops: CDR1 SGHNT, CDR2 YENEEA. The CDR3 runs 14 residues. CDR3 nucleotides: TGTGCCAGCAGCCAGGCTGTTCCTGGAAACACCATATATTTT. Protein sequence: CASSQAVPGNTIYF.

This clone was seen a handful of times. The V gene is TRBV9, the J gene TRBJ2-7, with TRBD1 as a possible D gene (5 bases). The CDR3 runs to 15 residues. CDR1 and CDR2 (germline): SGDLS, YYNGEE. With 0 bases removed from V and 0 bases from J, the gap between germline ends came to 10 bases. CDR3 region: CASSVGQGPSYEQYF. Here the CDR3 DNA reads TGTGCCAGCAGCGTAGGGCAGGGCCCCTCCTACGAGCAGTACTTC.

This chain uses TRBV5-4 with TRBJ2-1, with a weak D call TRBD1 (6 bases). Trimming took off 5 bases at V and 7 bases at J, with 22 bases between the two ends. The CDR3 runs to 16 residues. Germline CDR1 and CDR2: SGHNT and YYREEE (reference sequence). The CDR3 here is CASSTGNLGLMNEQFF. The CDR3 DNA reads TGTGCCAGCAGTACAGGGAACTTAGGGCTGATGAATGAGCAGTTCTTC.

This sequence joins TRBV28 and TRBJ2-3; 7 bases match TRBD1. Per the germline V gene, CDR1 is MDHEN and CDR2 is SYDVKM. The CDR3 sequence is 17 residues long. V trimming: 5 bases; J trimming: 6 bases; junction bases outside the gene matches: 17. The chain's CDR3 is CASSALPRDSYRDTQYF. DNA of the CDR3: TGTGCCAGCAGTGCCTTACCCCGGGACAGCTATAGGGATACGCAGTATTTT. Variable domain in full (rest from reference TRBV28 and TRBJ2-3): DVKVTQSSRYLVKRTGEKVFLECVQDMDHENMFWYRQDPGLGLRLIYFSYDVKMKEKGDIPEGYSVSREKKERFSLILESASTNQTSMYLCASSALPRDSYRDTQYFGPGTRLTVL.

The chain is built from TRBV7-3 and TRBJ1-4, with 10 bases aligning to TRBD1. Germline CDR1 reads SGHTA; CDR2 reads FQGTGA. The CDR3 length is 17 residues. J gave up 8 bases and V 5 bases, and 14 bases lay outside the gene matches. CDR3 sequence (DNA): TGTGCCAGCAGCCCATCAGTTGGACAGGGGGAGGGAGAAAAACTGTTTTTT. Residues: CASSPSVGQGEGEKLFF. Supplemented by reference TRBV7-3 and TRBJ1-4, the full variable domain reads GAGVSQTPSNKVTEKGKYVELRCDPISGHTALYWYRQSLGQGPEFLIYFQGTGAADDSGLPNDRFFAVRPEGSVSTLKIQRTERGDSAVYLCASSPSVGQGEGEKLFFGSGTQLSVL.

CDR3 residues: CASSKDRHEQYF. CDR3 in DNA: TGTGCCAGCAGTAAAGACAGGCACGAGCAGTACTTC. The J gene is TRBJ2-7, the V gene TRBV6-6, with D possibly matching TRBD1 (6 bases). Germline values: CDR1 MNHNY, CDR2 SVGAGI (reference sequence). The CDR3 spans 12 residues. Trimming stripped 5 bases from V and 5 bases from J, with 10 bases between.

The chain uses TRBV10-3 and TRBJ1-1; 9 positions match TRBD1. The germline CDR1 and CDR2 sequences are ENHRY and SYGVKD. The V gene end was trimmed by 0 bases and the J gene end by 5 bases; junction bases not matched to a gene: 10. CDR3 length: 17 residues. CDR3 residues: CAISESGDRASGTEAFF. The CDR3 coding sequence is TGTGCCATCAGTGAGTCTGGGGACAGGGCGAGTGGAACTGAAGCTTTCTTT.

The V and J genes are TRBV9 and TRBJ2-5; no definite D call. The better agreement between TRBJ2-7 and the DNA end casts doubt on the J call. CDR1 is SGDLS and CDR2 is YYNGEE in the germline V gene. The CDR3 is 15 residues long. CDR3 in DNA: TGTGCCAGCAGCCCCCCCCGCTCCGCGCCCTACGAGCAGTACTTC. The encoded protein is CASSPPRSAPYEQYF.

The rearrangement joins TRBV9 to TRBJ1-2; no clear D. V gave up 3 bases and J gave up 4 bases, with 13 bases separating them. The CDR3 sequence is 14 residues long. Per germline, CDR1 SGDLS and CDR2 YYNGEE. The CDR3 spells CASSATSEGYGYTF. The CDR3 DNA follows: TGTGCCAGCAGCGCTACCTCCGAGGGCTATGGCTACACCTTC.

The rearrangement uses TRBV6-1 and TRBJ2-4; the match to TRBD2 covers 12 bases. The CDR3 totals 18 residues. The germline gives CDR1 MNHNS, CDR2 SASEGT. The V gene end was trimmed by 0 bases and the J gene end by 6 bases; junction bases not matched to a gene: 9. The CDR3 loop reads CASSEALAGGGFGNIQYF. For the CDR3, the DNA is TGTGCCAGCAGTGAAGCCCTAGCGGGAGGGGGGTTTGGAAACATTCAGTACTTC.

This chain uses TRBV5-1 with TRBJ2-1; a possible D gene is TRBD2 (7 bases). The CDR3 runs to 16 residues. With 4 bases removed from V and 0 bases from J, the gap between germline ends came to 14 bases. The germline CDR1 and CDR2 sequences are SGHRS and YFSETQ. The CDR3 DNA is TGCGCCAGCAGCCTAGGGGGGGGGCACTCCTACAATGAGCAGTTCTTC. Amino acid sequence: CASSLGGGHSYNEQFF.

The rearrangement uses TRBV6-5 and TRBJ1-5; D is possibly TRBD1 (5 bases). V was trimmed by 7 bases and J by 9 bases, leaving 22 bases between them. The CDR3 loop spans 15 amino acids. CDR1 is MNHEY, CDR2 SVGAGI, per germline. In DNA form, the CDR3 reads TGTGCCAGCACCGAACACCTAAGACAGCGACCGCCCCAGCATTTT. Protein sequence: CASTEHLRQRPPQHF.

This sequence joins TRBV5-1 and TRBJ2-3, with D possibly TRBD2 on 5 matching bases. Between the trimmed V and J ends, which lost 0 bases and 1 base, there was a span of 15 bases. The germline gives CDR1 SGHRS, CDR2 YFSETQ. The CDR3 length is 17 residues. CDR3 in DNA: TGCGCCAGCAGCTTGGGAGGGCTACCCGTACGCACAGATACGCAGTATTTT. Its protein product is CASSLGGLPVRTDTQYF.